This T cell receptor (beta chain) is drawn from a study of blood T cell repertoires in COVID-19 (TCRdb year 2020). A note on the overall study: The collaborator samples originated in the United States, Italy and Spain and spanned the acute and convalescent phases of COVID-19. The material from the prospective study consisted of cDNA or gDNA derived from T cells, B-cell-depleted T cells, or PBMCs. Deeply sampled blood TCRbeta repertoires from subjects exposed to, actively infected with, or recovered from COVID-19 were included in the dataset. The repertoires were made available in a free public database intended to serve as a resource for research on the immune response to SARS-CoV-2. Samples were obtained from the ongoing ImmuneRACE study (first 160 participants) and from 1,000 to 1,500 subjects provided by 6 global collaborators. Sample metadata almost always included a de-identified subject ID, COVID-19 status, age in years and sex. HLA class I and class II types, where available, came from metadata supplied by the sample provider rather than from assay-based typing. Summary of the overall study and its limitations: Clinical and demographic metadata were provided uncurated, with the amount varying by source and participant.

Each collaborating institution followed its own protocols to collect whole blood in K2EDTA tubes. For TCRbeta analysis, collaborator samples were shipped as frozen whole blood, as isolated PBMCs, or as DNA extracted from either sample type. TCRbeta CDR3 regions were amplified from genomic DNA using the immunoSEQ Assay, a bias-controlled multiplex PCR. As for how the authors treated the data: Nucleated cell counts per sample were estimated from amplification of reference gene primers within the assay. To quantify the absolute abundance of each unique TCRbeta CDR3 rearrangement, sequence reads were collapsed and filtered. Productive Simpson clonality was computed per sample as the square root of Simpson's diversity index over productive rearrangements. Here the immuneACCESS table is served through TCRdb, limited to in-frame sequences with V and J called. Missing clones are a known gap in these copies; in checked studies unresolved V genes cover under half, and the rest lacks a known reason. From that table come the V and J calls and clone size; the DNA was used to work out D and trimming. The sample includes 35,000 to 50,000 clones, with nearly 90% observed a single time. Of the sample, around 4% falls within the top ten clones.

With respect to this clone: There is no known antigen for this receptor. The input lacks base qualities; no much larger clone sits a single base away.

The germline V gene (reference sequence) specifies GTSNPN as CDR1 and SVGIG as CDR2. The CDR3 contains 13 residues, cysteine and phenylalanine counted. Only the CDR3 region is kept as DNA, spanning 39 bases read in frame from base 1. Deletion took 0 bases off V and 3 bases off J, with a span of 9 bases between the germline ends. The sequence was obtained from a man in his sixties with acute or convalescent COVID-19. The sequence is built from TRBV30 and TRBJ2-7; 5 matching bases give a weak D call of TRBD2. The sequencing sample was made of peripheral blood. This receptor has the CDR3 CAWSVTGYYEQYF. Here is the DNA: TGTGCCTGGAGTGTTACGGGGTACTACGAGCAGTACTTC.